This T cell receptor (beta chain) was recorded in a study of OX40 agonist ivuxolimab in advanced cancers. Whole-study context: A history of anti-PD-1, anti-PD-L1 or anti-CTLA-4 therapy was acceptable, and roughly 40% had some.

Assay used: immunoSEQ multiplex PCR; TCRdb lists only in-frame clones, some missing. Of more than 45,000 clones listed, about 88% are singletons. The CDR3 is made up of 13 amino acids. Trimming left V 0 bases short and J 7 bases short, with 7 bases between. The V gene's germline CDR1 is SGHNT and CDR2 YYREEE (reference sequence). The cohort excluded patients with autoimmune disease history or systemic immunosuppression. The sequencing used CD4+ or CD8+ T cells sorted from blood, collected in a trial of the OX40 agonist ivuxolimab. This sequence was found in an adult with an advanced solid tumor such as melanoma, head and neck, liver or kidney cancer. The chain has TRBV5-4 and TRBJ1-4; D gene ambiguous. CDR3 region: CASSLGAGEKLFF. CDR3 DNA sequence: TGTGCCAGCAGCTTGGGGGCAGGTGAAAAACTGTTTTTT.